The clone carrying this T cell receptor (beta chain) was counted only a few times. The sample comes from a study of post-analysis software for immune sequencing data. cDNA libraries of TCR beta carried unique molecular identifiers. Yield was around 500,000 cDNA molecules from around 1 to 9.1 million T cells. TCRdb recomputed calls from the PCR reads with MiXCR, one row per CDR3 protein. The table records some 890,000 distinct CDR3 sequences, roughly 58% of them present only once. Sequencing was carried out using blood. The receptor's source is a girl aged 5-17 years with multiple sclerosis.

CDR3 nucleotides: TGTGCCACCAGCAGATCATCCGGGACGGGTGCGTACTTC. As protein: CATSRSSGTGAYF. The chain combines TRBV15 with TRBJ2-4; either TRBD1 or TRBD2 may supply D (5 bases each). Germline V gene lookup returns CDR1 LNHNV and CDR2 YYDKDF (reference sequence). CDR3 length equals 13 residues. V lost 2 bases, J lost 15 bases, and 17 bases lay in between.